Detailed here is one T cell receptor beta chain. Its specificity is unknown. Sequencing was performed with immunoSEQ multiplex PCR; in TCRdb, only in-frame clones are kept and a portion is missing. Counted here are 15,000 to 20,000 clones, around 82% occurring once; the ten biggest clones make up roughly 31%. This entry comes from a study of OX40 agonist ivuxolimab in advanced cancers. Broader study findings: The antigen specificity of the peripheral T cells (those that were expanded) was not determined.

Autoimmune disease history or systemic immunosuppression disqualified patients. The CDR3 covers 19 residues. From germline, CDR1 is SGHTS and CDR2 YDEGEE. Losses at the gene ends were 6 bases for V and 6 bases for J; bases not matched to a gene: 18. This specimen was CD4+ or CD8+ T cells sorted from blood, taken in a trial of the OX40 agonist ivuxolimab. The sequence derives from an adult with an advanced solid tumor such as melanoma, head and neck, liver or kidney cancer. V is TRBV5-8 and J is TRBJ2-2; 12 bases align to TRBD2. The CDR3 nucleotides read TGTGCCAGCACTTTGACAGGGACAGCTAGCGGGAGGGCCGCCGGGGAGCTGTTTTTT. This codes for CASTLTGTASGRAAGELFF.